Listed below are T cell receptor beta chains from one sample, sequenced in a study of cytomegalovirus exposure and HLA in healthy donors. Profiling relied on immunoSEQ multiplex PCR, and the TCRdb table lists in-frame clones only, not all of them. The sample includes 40,000 or so clones, 50% to 75% of them seen just once. Sequencing was performed on PBMCs. These receptor sequences come from a human donor in good health. Both conserved end residues are part of each CDR3. The D gene is left open where the match is weak. Expanded clones are given a class, and other clones once, few, many or no size at all.

V	size	D	J	DNA	CDR3
TRBV7-9	-	TRBD1	TRBJ1-2	TGTGCCAGCAGCTTCGACAGGGATGACGGCTACACCTTC	CASSFDRDDGYTF
TRBV4-1	few	-	TRBJ1-5	TGCGCCAGCAGCCAAGATTCGGTCTCCAATCAGCCCCAGCATTTT	CASSQDSVSNQPQHF
TRBV7-6	-	-	TRBJ1-1	TGTGCCAGCAGCTTGATGGAAGGGGACACTGAAGCTTTCTTT	CASSLMEGDTEAFF
TRBV6-1	few	TRBD1	TRBJ2-6	TGTGCCAGCACAGACAGGGCTGGGGCCAACGTCCTGACTTTC	CASTDRAGANVLTF
TRBV9	few	-	TRBJ2-7	TGTGCCAGCAGCGTAAAGCCCTCCTACGAGCAGTACTTC	CASSVKPSYEQYF
TRBV29-1	few	-	TRBJ1-2	TGCAGCGTGGCGGTGCAGTGGCAGGGCGTTGGCTACACCTTC	CSVAVQWQGVGYTF
TRBV9	-	-	TRBJ1-3	TGTGCCAGCAATAGAGACTCTGGAAACACCATATATTTT	CASNRDSGNTIYF
TRBV7-9	-	-	TRBJ1-2	TGTGCCAGCAGCTTTCTCGGGAATGACTATGGCTACACCTTC	CASSFLGNDYGYTF
TRBV19	-	-	TRBJ2-7	TGTGCCACCTCGGACAGAGTTATCTACGAGCAGTACTTC	CATSDRVIYEQYF
TRBV13	-	-	TRBJ2-4	TGTGCCAGCAGCTTATCGCGGGGTACGCTTTGGAGCGATGGAGCCAAAAACATTCAGTACTTC	CASSLSRGTLWSDGAKNIQYF
TRBV13	-	-	TRBJ2-7	TGTGCCAGCAGCTTAGGTAGCCGTCTGCTAGCCTACGAGCAGTACTTC	CASSLGSRLLAYEQYF
TRBV19	few	TRBD1	TRBJ1-2	TGTGCCAGTAGTATCGGACAGGTGAAACATTATGGCTACACCTTC	CASSIGQVKHYGYTF
TRBV11-3	-	TRBD1	TRBJ2-5	TGTGCCAGCAGCCCGACAGGGGTTTGGGAGACCCAGTACTTC	CASSPTGVWETQYF
TRBV9	-	TRBD1	TRBJ1-4	TGTGCCAGCAGCCTTCGACAGGGTTGGGATGAAAAACTGTTTTTT	CASSLRQGWDEKLFF
TRBV30	-	-	TRBJ1-1	TGTGCCTGGAGTGTAGGCCGGCGGACTGAAGCTTTCTTT	CAWSVGRRTEAFF
TRBV28	few	-	TRBJ1-2	TGTGCCAGCAGTTTAGGACAGTCCAACTATGGCTACACCTTC	CASSLGQSNYGYTF
TRBV5-4	-	TRBD1	TRBJ2-2	TGTGCCAGCAGCTTGGTTAGGACTGACAGGGACACCGGGGAGCTGTTTTTT	CASSLVRTDRDTGELFF
TRBV9	-	-	TRBJ2-7	TGTGCCAGCAGCGTAGATTGGGGGGAGGAGGGCGAGCAGTACTTC	CASSVDWGEEGEQYF
TRBV7-2	-	TRBD2	TRBJ2-7	TGTGCCAGCAGCCGTCGGGCTAGCGGGGACCACGAGCAGTACTTC	CASSRRASGDHEQYF
TRBV6-5	-	TRBD2	TRBJ2-5	TGTGCCAGCAGTTACGGGAGGGTCCAAGAGACCCAGTACTTC	CASSYGRVQETQYF
TRBV9	-	-	TRBJ2-2	TGTGCCAGCAGCCGACAGCAAGGGAACACCGGGGAGCTGTTTTTT	CASSRQQGNTGELFF
TRBV11-2	-	-	TRBJ2-5	TGTGCCAGCAGCTATTGGCAGGAGACCCAGTACTTC	CASSYWQETQYF
TRBV20-1	-	-	TRBJ2-7	TGCAGTGCCCTCCAGGGTCAAGGGCAGTACTTC	CSALQGQGQYF
TRBV5-6	-	-	TRBJ1-6	TGTGCCAGCAGCTTGGCTCCTCGACAGACCGGCGCACCCCTCCACTTT	CASSLAPRQTGAPLHF
TRBV6-1	-	-	TRBJ2-1	TGTGCCAGCAGCCAAGCCATCTTCCCTGAGCAGTTCTTC	CASSQAIFPEQFF
TRBV29-1	-	TRBD1	TRBJ1-1	TGCAGCACGATACGACAGGGGACGACTGAAGCTTTCTTT	CSTIRQGTTEAFF
TRBV7-2	-	-	TRBJ2-2	TGTGCCAGCAGCCGGACAGCGGCGAACACCGGGGAGCTGTTTTTT	CASSRTAANTGELFF
TRBV6-5	-	TRBD1	TRBJ1-2	TGTGCCAGCAGTCAGCCGGGACAGGGTTATGGCTACACCTTC	CASSQPGQGYGYTF
TRBV2	-	-	TRBJ1-6	TGTGCCAGCAGGGAGACAGATCATTATAATTCACCCCTCCACTTT	CASRETDHYNSPLHF
TRBV10-1	few	TRBD1	TRBJ1-2	TGCGCCAGCAGCAGACAGGGTGGCTATGGCTACACCTTC	CASSRQGGYGYTF
TRBV5-1	-	TRBD2	TRBJ2-3	TGCGCCAGCAGCTGGGGGGCGTCTAGCGGGGCAAGGGATACGCAGTATTTT	CASSWGASSGARDTQYF
TRBV5-1	-	-	TRBJ2-7	TGCGCCAGCAGCTTGGAAACAGGGTCCTACGAGCAGTACTTC	CASSLETGSYEQYF
TRBV28	few	-	TRBJ2-5	TGTGCCAGCAGTTTCGGGTCGGGGACCCAGTACTTC	CASSFGSGTQYF
TRBV4-2	-	TRBD2	TRBJ2-5	TGTGCCAGCAGCCAAGATTTAACGAAGCGGGGGGGAAAAGAGACCCAGTACTTC	CASSQDLTKRGGKETQYF
TRBV6-1	-	-	TRBJ2-7	TGTGCCAGCAGTGAAGTTGAACACAGCTCCTACGAGCAGTACTTC	CASSEVEHSSYEQYF
TRBV10-3	-	TRBD1	TRBJ1-3	TGTGCCATCAGTATAACAGGGGGCACGGGAAACACCATATATTTT	CAISITGGTGNTIYF
TRBV7-9	-	TRBD2	TRBJ2-3	TGTGCCAGCAGCTCGGGAAGCGGGGGGCCTCCTTATACGCAGTATTTT	CASSSGSGGPPYTQYF
TRBV2	-	TRBD2	TRBJ2-1	TGTGCCAGCAGTGATCGACTAGCGGGCCAAAATGAGCAGTTCTTC	CASSDRLAGQNEQFF
TRBV30	once	-	TRBJ1-5	TGTGCCTGGAGTGAAGGGGATAGCAATCAGCCCCAGCATTTT	CAWSEGDSNQPQHF
TRBV2	-	TRBD1	TRBJ1-6	TGTGCCAGCAGGGAGACAGGGCTCGGGTCACCCCTCCACTTT	CASRETGLGSPLHF